This TCR beta chain originates from a study of blood T cell repertoires in COVID-19. Study-wide background: COVID-19 samples collected from the United States, Italy and Spain covered acute and convalescent phases.

Germline CDR1 is SGHRS and CDR2 is YFSETQ. The CDR3 has 14 residues. With 1 base removed from V and 0 bases from J, the gap between germline ends came to 7 bases. The protocol was immunoSEQ multiplex PCR, while the TCRdb copy is restricted to in-frame clones and leaves out a portion. The sample has 150,000 to 200,000 clones; roughly 86% are singletons. The sequenced material came from peripheral blood. The chain carries TRBV5-1 and TRBJ1-2; the D is unclear. This clonotype was obtained from a woman in her fifties or sixties with acute or convalescent COVID-19. CDR3 sequence (DNA): TGCGCCAGCAGCTTGACAGCTTCTAACTATGGCTACACCTTC. It encodes CASSLTASNYGYTF.